Following are 32 T cell receptor beta chains from one sample sequenced in a study of T-cell reconstitution after alpha-beta-depleted transplantation in children. Study findings and constraints: A year had passed since transplant, and T-cell counts and diversity by then came mostly from newly produced T cells.

Library preparation (for TCRbeta) was performed with unique molecular identifiers. MiXCR, applied by TCRdb to the PCR reads, yields one record per CDR3 protein. The sample yields about 300,000 distinct CDR3 sequences, 6.5% to 9% seen once. These TCRs' antigens remain unknown. The sequenced sample was peripheral blood, obtained 360 days after TCRalphabeta/CD19-depleted stem cell transplant. These receptors were taken from a female patient aged 2-10 years who had a stem cell transplant for Fanconi anemia, so the T cells may come from the graft donor.

This clonotype was recorded a few times. This chain connects TRBV5-1 to TRBJ2-2; 14 nucleotides align to TRBD2. Losses at the gene ends were 7 bases for V and 1 base for J; bases not matched to a gene: 0. Germline V gene sequence: CDR1 SGHRS, CDR2 YFSETQ. CDR3 length equals 15 residues. DNA for the CDR3: TGCGCCAGCGGGACTAGCGGGGGGAACACCGGGGAGCTGTTTTTT. Amino acids: CASGTSGGNTGELFF. Full variable domain (missing parts from reference TRBV5-1 and TRBJ2-2): KAGVTQTPRYLIKTRGQQVTLSCSPISGHRSVSWYQQTPGQGLQFLFEYFSETQRNKGNFPGRFSGRQFSNSRSEMNVSTLELGDSALYLCASGTSGGNTGELFFGEGSRLTVL.

The chain combines TRBV7-9 with TRBJ1-2; D gene ambiguous. V dropped 4 bases and J dropped 4 bases, with 16 bases sitting between them. The CDR3 has 15 residues. The germline CDR1 and CDR2 sequences are SEHNR and FQNEAQ (reference sequence). The CDR3 loop reads CASSSAVRRAYGYTF. CDR3 bases: TGTGCCAGCAGCTCCGCAGTGAGGAGGGCCTATGGCTACACCTTC.

The chain joins TRBV25-1 to TRBJ2-5; the match to TRBD2 covers 7 bases. The V gene's germline CDR1 is MGHDK and CDR2 SYGVNS. The CDR3 consists of 16 residues. Trimming took 6 bases from V and 0 from J; bases not matched to a gene: 10. In DNA, the CDR3 is TGTGCCAGCAGGGACGGGGGGACCAAATACCAAGAGACCCAGTACTTC. Translated, it gives CASRDGGTKYQETQYF.

The V gene is TRBV5-1, the J gene TRBJ2-7; a possible D gene is TRBD2 (7 bases). The germline CDR1 and CDR2 sequences are SGHRS and YFSETQ. CDR3 length equals 15 residues. Trimming pared 0 bases from V and 7 bases from J, leaving 17 bases between. CDR3 sequence reads: CASSLEGGPLREQYF. The CDR3 nucleotides are TGCGCCAGCAGCTTGGAGGGGGGGCCACTCCGGGAGCAGTACTTC.

This clonotype was detected many times. This chain links TRBV20-1 with TRBJ2-1; D is ambiguous. Trimming left V 0 bases short and J 2 bases short, with 5 bases between. Germline CDR1 DFQATT, CDR2 SNEGSKA (reference sequence). CDR3 length: 13 residues. The CDR3 region has the DNA TGCAGTGCTAGAGATGAGGCCTACAATGAGCAGTTCTTC. This gives the protein CSARDEAYNEQFF.

The chain's CDR3 is CASSLAGGIMTEAFF. The CDR3 DNA reads TGCGCCAGCAGCTTGGCGGGGGGGATCATGACTGAAGCTTTCTTT. The V and J genes are TRBV5-1 and TRBJ1-1, with D tentatively TRBD1 (5 bases). The V end was cut by 0 bases, the J end by 5 bases, with 14 bases between. The germline V gene has CDR1 SGHRS and CDR2 YFSETQ. The CDR3 consists of 15 residues.

This clonotype was found many times. This chain links TRBV20-1 with TRBJ2-2, with 7 bases that match TRBD1. Trimming at V came to 1 base and at J to 1 base, leaving 6 bases not matched to a gene. This CDR3 region has 16 residues. Germline loops: CDR1 DFQATT, CDR2 SNEGSKA (reference sequence). This CDR3 is CSARGRTGGNTGELFF. DNA of the CDR3: TGCAGTGCTAGAGGCCGGACAGGCGGGAACACCGGGGAGCTGTTTTTT.

This chain connects TRBV19 to TRBJ1-5; maybe TRBD1 (5 bases). The CDR3 consists of 16 residues. V lost 6 bases and J 4 bases, leaving 19 bases between the germline ends. The germline gives CDR1 LNHDA, CDR2 SQIVND (reference sequence). DNA of the CDR3: TGTGCCAGTAGCGACCGGACAAGGTTGGGTAATCAGCCCCAGCATTTT. Amino acid sequence: CASSDRTRLGNQPQHF. The full variable domain, with the rest looked up from reference TRBV19 and TRBJ1-5, is DGGITQSPKYLFRKEGQNVTLSCEQNLNHDAMYWYRQDPGQGLRLIYYSQIVNDFQKGDIAEGYSVSREKKESFPLTVTSAQKNPTAFYLCASSDRTRLGNQPQHFGDGTRLSIL.

This clonotype occurred many times. This rearrangement joins TRBV20-1 to TRBJ2-7; D unclear. CDR3 length equals 13 residues. Germline V gene lookup returns CDR1 DFQATT and CDR2 SNEGSKA (reference sequence). Trimming left V 5 bases short and J 1 base short, with 12 bases between. CDR3 bases: TGCAGTGCTCGACGGGTGGGGTCCTACGAGCAGTACGTC. Its translation is CSARRVGSYEQYV.

This clonotype occurred many times. The chain has TRBV29-1 and TRBJ2-5; D uncertain. Germline CDR1 is SQVTM and CDR2 is ANQGSEA. This CDR3 spans 12 amino acids. V was shortened by 5 bases and J by 3 bases, with 10 bases between the two germline ends. The CDR3 here is CSVQQVKETQYF. The DNA of the CDR3 is TGCAGCGTTCAACAAGTAAAAGAGACCCAGTACTTC.

This clonotype has more than one count but fewer than ten. The V call is TRBV28, the J call TRBJ2-7; D uncertain. There are 14 residues in the CDR3. Trimming left V 4 bases short and J 7 bases short, with 17 bases between. Germline CDR1 is MDHEN and CDR2 is SYDVKM. The CDR3 loop reads CASSSDGLLLEQYF. The DNA of the CDR3 is TGTGCCAGCAGTTCGGACGGCCTCCTACTGGAGCAGTACTTC.

This clonotype was recorded many times. The V and J genes are TRBV28 and TRBJ1-2; D not resolved. This CDR3 contains 13 residues. The germline V gene has CDR1 MDHEN and CDR2 SYDVKM. V shed 8 bases and J shed 2 bases, with 12 bases lying between them. The DNA for the CDR3 is TGTGCCAGCGCCAGACGTACCAACTATGGCTACACCTTC. Its protein is CASARRTNYGYTF.

This sequence joins TRBV7-8 and TRBJ1-5, with 7 positions matching TRBD1. Germline lookup yields CDR1 SGHVS and CDR2 FQNEAQ. J lost 3 bases, V lost 4 bases, and 9 bases had no gene match. The CDR3 sequence is 16 residues long. CDR3 nucleotides: TGTGCCAGCAGCTCCGCCAAAGACAGGGCCAATCAGCCCCAGCATTTT. Protein sequence: CASSSAKDRANQPQHF.

The rearrangement links TRBV6-1 to TRBJ2-3, with 7 bases lining up with TRBD1. V was clipped by 6 bases and J by 1 base; unmatched bases: 10. The CDR3 covers 16 residues. Germline CDR1 reads MNHNS; CDR2 reads SASEGT. This CDR3 reads CASRVQTGFGTDTQYF. The CDR3 region has the DNA TGTGCCAGCAGGGTCCAGACAGGGTTCGGCACAGATACGCAGTATTTT.

V usage is TRBV19 and J usage is TRBJ1-1; 10 bases map to TRBD1. V lost 3 bases to trimming and J lost 0 bases; unmatched junction nucleotides: 4. CDR1 is LNHDA, CDR2 SQIVND, per germline (reference sequence). The CDR3 runs 16 residues. CDR3 DNA sequence: TGTGCCAGTAGTATCGGGACAGGGGTTTTGAACACTGAAGCTTTCTTT. Translating gives CASSIGTGVLNTEAFF. Drawing the rest from reference TRBV19 and TRBJ1-1, the complete variable domain is DGGITQSPKYLFRKEGQNVTLSCEQNLNHDAMYWYRQDPGQGLRLIYYSQIVNDFQKGDIAEGYSVSREKKESFPLTVTSAQKNPTAFYLCASSIGTGVLNTEAFFGQGTRLTVV.

This clonotype was seen many times. V is TRBV4-1 and J is TRBJ2-7; no firm D call. Germline V gives CDR1 MGHRA, CDR2 YSYEKL. This CDR3 is built from 15 residues. Trimming cost V 0 bases and J 2 bases, with 11 bases left between them. CDR3 sequence (DNA): TGCGCCAGCAGCCAAGAGTGGGTGACCCCCTACGAGCAGTACTTC. It specifies CASSQEWVTPYEQYF.

This clonotype has ten or more counts. The chain uses TRBV5-1 and TRBJ2-3, with 8 bases fitting TRBD2. This CDR3 has 15 amino acids. Germline lookup yields CDR1 SGHRS and CDR2 YFSETQ. With V trimmed by 1 base and J by 6 bases, 7 bases remained unmatched. The CDR3 DNA reads as TGCGCCAGCAGCTTGACTAGCGGCCTTTCGGATACGCAGTATTTT. Translated: CASSLTSGLSDTQYF. The variable domain in full, completed from reference TRBV5-1 and TRBJ2-3, reads KAGVTQTPRYLIKTRGQQVTLSCSPISGHRSVSWYQQTPGQGLQFLFEYFSETQRNKGNFPGRFSGRQFSNSRSEMNVSTLELGDSALYLCASSLTSGLSDTQYFGPGTRLTVL.

V and J are TRBV20-1 and TRBJ2-1, with no clear D. Germline CDR1 and CDR2: DFQATT and SNEGSKA (reference sequence). V gave up 1 base and J gave up 8 bases, with 9 bases separating them. The CDR3 consists of 12 residues. The CDR3 reads CSARGFAHEQFF. The CDR3 region has the DNA TGCAGTGCTAGAGGGTTTGCCCATGAGCAGTTCTTC.

The chain uses TRBV20-1 and TRBJ2-5; D call uncertain. V lost 3 bases, J lost 2 bases, and 19 bases lay in between. CDR3 length: 16 residues. Per germline, CDR1 DFQATT and CDR2 SNEGSKA (reference sequence). CDR3 nucleotides: TGCAGTGCTAGCCCTGGTTTGGGCGCAAATCAAGAGACCCAGTACTTC. Translated, it gives CSASPGLGANQETQYF.

This clonotype was counted at least ten times. The chain joins TRBV25-1 to TRBJ2-5; unclear D gene. Germline lookup yields CDR1 MGHDK and CDR2 SYGVNS. The germline V and J ends were trimmed by 5 bases and 5 bases, with 6 bases remaining between them. The CDR3 consists of 11 residues. CDR3 protein: CASSIYETQYF. DNA for the CDR3: TGTGCCAGCAGTATATACGAGACCCAGTACTTC.

This clonotype was found many times. This chain links TRBV20-1 with TRBJ1-1; possible D gene TRBD1, 6 bases. CDR1 and CDR2 from the germline V gene are DFQATT and SNEGSKA (reference sequence). V was cut by 3 bases and J by 5 bases, with 10 bases left in between. This CDR3 spans 12 amino acids. The CDR3 coding sequence is TGCAGTGCTAGTCGGCAGGGGACTGAAGCTTTCTTT. It codes for CSASRQGTEAFF.

This clonotype was seen many times. V gene TRBV29-1 combines with J gene TRBJ2-7, with D possibly matching TRBD2 (6 bases). The germline V gene encodes CDR1 SQVTM and CDR2 ANQGSEA. V was shortened by 7 bases and J by 2 bases, with 12 bases between the two germline ends. The CDR3 runs 12 residues. In DNA, the CDR3 is TGCAGCGGGGGGACTGAGCCCTACGAGCAGTACTTC. The encoded protein is CSGGTEPYEQYF.

This clonotype was seen many times. V and J are TRBV5-1 and TRBJ2-7, with TRBD2 matching 13 bases. Trimming removed 4 bases from V and 3 bases from J; junction bases left unmatched: 10. CDR1 is SGHRS and CDR2 is YFSETQ in the germline V gene. There are 17 residues in the CDR3. In DNA, the CDR3 is TGCGCCAGCAGCAGAACTAGCGGGGGGGACTATAGCTACGAGCAGTACTTC. Translation gives CASSRTSGGDYSYEQYF.

This chain connects TRBV6-5 to TRBJ1-2, with 7 bases matching TRBD1. This CDR3 spans 12 amino acids. Germline CDR1 reads MNHEY; CDR2 reads SVGAGI. V trimming: 6 bases; J trimming: 8 bases; junction bases outside the gene matches: 6. The CDR3: CASSDRAIGYTF. The DNA of the CDR3 is TGTGCCAGCAGCGACAGGGCGATAGGCTACACCTTC.

In this sample, this clonotype turned up many times. This rearrangement joins TRBV20-1 to TRBJ1-1; no clear D gene. V gave up 1 base and J gave up 5 bases, with 5 bases separating them. The CDR3 has 11 residues. The germline V gene encodes CDR1 DFQATT and CDR2 SNEGSKA (reference sequence). The CDR3 spells CSARGGTEAFF. The CDR3 nucleotides read TGCAGTGCTAGAGGGGGAACTGAAGCTTTCTTT.

The rearrangement uses TRBV3-1 and TRBJ2-7; 9 nucleotides align to TRBD2. CDR3 length: 19 residues. CDR1 and CDR2 from the germline V gene are LGHDT and YNNKEL (reference sequence). V lost 0 bases and J lost 4; bases outside the gene matches: 16. This CDR3 is CASSQDLRREGRQDYEQYF. For the CDR3, the DNA is TGTGCCAGCAGCCAAGATCTTAGGCGGGAGGGCCGTCAGGATTACGAGCAGTACTTC.

The chain has TRBV10-2 and TRBJ1-2; D gene uncertain. The length of the CDR3 is 15 residues. Trimming shortened V by 6 bases and J by 6 bases, and 20 bases separated the two germline ends. Per germline, CDR1 WSHSY and CDR2 SAAADI. The CDR3 bases are TGCGCCAGCAGACTCCTCGACGGAGGTGGCCATGGCTACACCTTC. Encoded protein: CASRLLDGGGHGYTF.

This clonotype was seen repeatedly, ten times or more. This rearrangement joins TRBV7-9 to TRBJ1-2; 9 bases are shared with TRBD1. The germline V gene encodes CDR1 SEHNR and CDR2 FQNEAQ (reference sequence). V shed 5 bases and J 4 bases; nucleotides not matched to a gene: 5. The CDR3 is 14 residues long. In DNA form, the CDR3 reads TGTGCCAGCAGCACGACAGGGGGACCCTATGGCTACACCTTC. Its translation: CASSTTGGPYGYTF.

This clonotype has at least ten counts. V and J are TRBV6-6 and TRBJ2-3; no firm D call. V was pared by 3 bases and J by 2 bases, with 6 bases between. There are 13 residues in the CDR3. Germline V CDR1 and CDR2: MNHNY, SVGAGI (reference sequence). CDR3 protein: CASSYTFTDTQYF. DNA of the CDR3: TGTGCCAGCAGTTATACTTTCACAGATACGCAGTATTTT.

V is TRBV2 and J is TRBJ1-5, with 7 bases matching TRBD1. The V segment lost 11 bases and the J segment 3 bases; nucleotides outside the gene matches: 22. CDR1 SNHLY and CDR2 FYNNEI come from the germline V gene. The CDR3 runs to 18 residues. In nucleotides, the CDR3 is TGTGCCTTCAGTTTGGATCTGGGACAGCCAAACTCCAATCAGCCCCAGCATTTT. Translating gives CAFSLDLGQPNSNQPQHF. The complete variable domain, with remaining parts taken from reference TRBV2 and TRBJ1-5, reads EPEVTQTPSHQVTQMGQEVILRCVPISNHLYFYWYRQILGQKVEFLVSFYNNEISEKSEIFDDQFSVERPDGSNFTLKIRSTKLEDSAMYFCAFSLDLGQPNSNQPQHFGDGTRLSIL.

This clonotype appeared many times. The V gene is TRBV9, the J gene TRBJ2-3; possible D gene TRBD1, 6 bases. CDR3 length: 14 residues. V lost 4 bases, J lost 3 bases, and 12 bases lay in between. Germline CDR1 is SGDLS and CDR2 is YYNGEE. In DNA, the CDR3 is TGTGCCAGCAGCTCCTACAGGGAAACAGATACGCAGTATTTT. Encoded protein: CASSSYRETDTQYF.

This clonotype was counted at least ten times. The chain links TRBV11-2 to TRBJ2-5; tentatively, D is TRBD2 (7 bases). Trimming removed 2 bases from V and 4 bases from J, with 14 bases in between. CDR3 length: 15 residues. Germline V gives CDR1 SGHAT, CDR2 FQNNGV. This chain's CDR3 is CASSLTGGALETQYF. The DNA for the CDR3 is TGTGCCAGCAGCTTAACGGGGGGCGCATTAGAGACCCAGTACTTC.